Sequencing of this T cell receptor beta chain was carried out in a study of T cell responses to AZD1222 COVID-19 vaccine. Study background: Second doses that came at about 4 or about 12 weeks were put together. Study-level results: Without day 14 samples, only post-peak T cell repertoires were studied. The donor cohort was predominantly white British with a female majority, and clonal diversity may have been underestimated. Seropositivity was recorded at baseline in only 6 or 7 AZD1222 recipients.

Comments on this clone: What it binds is unknown.

Using immunoSEQ multiplex PCR, the repertoire was profiled, and TCRdb retains in-frame clones only, with some absent. Among about 120,000 clones listed, around 88% were seen once. Per the germline V gene, CDR1 is SGHVS and CDR2 is FNYEAQ. The CDR3 is 15 residues long. V lost 1 base, J lost 7 bases, and 14 bases lay in between. This rearrangement joins TRBV7-6 to TRBJ2-1, with a weak D call TRBD2 (6 bases). Sequencing used peripheral blood, obtained on day 0 of AZD1222 vaccination. This sequence originates from an adult in good health. The CDR3 reads CASSLVAGPWNEQFF. The DNA of the CDR3 is TGTGCCAGCAGCTTAGTTGCGGGGCCATGGAATGAGCAGTTCTTC.